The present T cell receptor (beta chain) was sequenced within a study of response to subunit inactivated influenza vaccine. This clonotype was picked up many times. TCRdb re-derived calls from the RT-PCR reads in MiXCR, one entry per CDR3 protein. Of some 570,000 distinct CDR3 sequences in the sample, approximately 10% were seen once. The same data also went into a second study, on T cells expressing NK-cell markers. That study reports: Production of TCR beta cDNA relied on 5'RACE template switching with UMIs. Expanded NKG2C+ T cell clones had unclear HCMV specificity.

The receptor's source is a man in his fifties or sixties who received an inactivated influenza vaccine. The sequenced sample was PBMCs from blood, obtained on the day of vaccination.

Written as DNA, the CDR3 is TGCAGCGTTACCGGGACAGGTGAGGTGTCCTCTTACGAGCAGTACTTC. Protein product: CSVTGTGEVSSYEQYF. This chain connects TRBV29-1 to TRBJ2-7; 8 nucleotides line up with TRBD1. The CDR3 is made up of 16 amino acids. V shed 5 bases, J shed 4 bases, and the junction held 16 bases outside the gene matches. Germline V gene lookup returns CDR1 SQVTM and CDR2 ANQGSEA.